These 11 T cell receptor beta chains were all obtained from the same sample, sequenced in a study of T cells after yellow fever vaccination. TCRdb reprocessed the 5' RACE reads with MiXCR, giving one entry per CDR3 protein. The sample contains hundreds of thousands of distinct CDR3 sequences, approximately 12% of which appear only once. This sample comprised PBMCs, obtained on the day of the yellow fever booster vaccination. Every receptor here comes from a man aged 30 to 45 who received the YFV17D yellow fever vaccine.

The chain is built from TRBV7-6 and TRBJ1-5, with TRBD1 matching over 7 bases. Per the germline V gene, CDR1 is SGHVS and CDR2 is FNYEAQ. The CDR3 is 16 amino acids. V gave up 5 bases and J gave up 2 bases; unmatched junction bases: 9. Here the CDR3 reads CASSPTGDSGNQPQHF. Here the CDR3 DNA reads TGTGCCAGCAGCCCGACGGGGGACAGTGGCAATCAGCCCCAGCATTTT.

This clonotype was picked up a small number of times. CDR3 nucleotides: TGTGCCAGCAGCCCAGGGGGTAGGGAAGGGAGCAATGAGCAGTTCTTC. Amino acid sequence: CASSPGGREGSNEQFF. This chain joins TRBV5-4 and TRBJ2-1, with 7 bases aligning to TRBD1. The CDR3 length is 16 residues. CDR1 and CDR2 from the germline V gene are SGHNT and YYREEE (reference sequence). V lost 4 bases to trimming and J lost 6 bases; unmatched junction nucleotides: 13.

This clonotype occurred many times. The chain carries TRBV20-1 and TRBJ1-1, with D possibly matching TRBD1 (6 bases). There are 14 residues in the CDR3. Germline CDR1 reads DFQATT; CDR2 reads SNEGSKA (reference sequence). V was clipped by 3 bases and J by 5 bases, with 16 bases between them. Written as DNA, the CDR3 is TGCAGTGCTAGGACGAACAGGGAATGGACTGAAGCTTTCTTT. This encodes CSARTNREWTEAFF.

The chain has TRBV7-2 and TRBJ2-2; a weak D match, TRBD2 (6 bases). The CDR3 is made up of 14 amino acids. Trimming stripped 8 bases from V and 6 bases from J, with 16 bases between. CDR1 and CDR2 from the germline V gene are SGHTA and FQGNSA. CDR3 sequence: CASGDWGVSGELFF. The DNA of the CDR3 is TGTGCCAGCGGCGACTGGGGGGTATCCGGGGAGCTGTTTTTT.

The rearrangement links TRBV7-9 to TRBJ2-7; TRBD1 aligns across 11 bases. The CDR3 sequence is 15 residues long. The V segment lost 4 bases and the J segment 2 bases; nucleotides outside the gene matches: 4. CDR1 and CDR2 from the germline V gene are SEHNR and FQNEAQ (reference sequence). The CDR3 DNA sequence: TGTGCCAGCAGCTCCATGGGACAGGGGGCCTACGAGCAGTACTTC. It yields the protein CASSSMGQGAYEQYF.

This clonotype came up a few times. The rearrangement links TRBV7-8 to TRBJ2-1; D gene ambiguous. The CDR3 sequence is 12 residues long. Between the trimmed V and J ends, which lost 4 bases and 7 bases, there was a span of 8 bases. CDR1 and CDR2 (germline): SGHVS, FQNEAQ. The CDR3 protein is CASSSQSNEQFF. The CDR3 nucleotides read TGTGCCAGCAGCTCTCAATCGAATGAGCAGTTCTTC.

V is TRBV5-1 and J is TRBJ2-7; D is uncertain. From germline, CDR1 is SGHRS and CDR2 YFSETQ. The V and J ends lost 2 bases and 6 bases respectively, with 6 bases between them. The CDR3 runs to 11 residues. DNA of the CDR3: TGCGCCAGCAGCTTCGCTCTCGAGCAGTACTTC. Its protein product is CASSFALEQYF.

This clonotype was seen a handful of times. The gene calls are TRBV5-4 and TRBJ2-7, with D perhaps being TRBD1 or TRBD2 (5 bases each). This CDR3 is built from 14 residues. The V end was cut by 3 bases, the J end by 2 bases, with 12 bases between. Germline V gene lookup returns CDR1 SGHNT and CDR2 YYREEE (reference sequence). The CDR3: CASSWDPGPYEQYF. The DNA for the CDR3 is TGTGCCAGCAGCTGGGATCCGGGACCCTACGAGCAGTACTTC. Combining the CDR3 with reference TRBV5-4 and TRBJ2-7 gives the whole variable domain ETGVTQSPTHLIKTRGQQVTLRCSSQSGHNTVSWYQQALGQGPQFIFQYYREEENGRGNFPPRFSGLQFPNYSSELNVNALELDDSALYLCASSWDPGPYEQYFGPGTRLTVT.

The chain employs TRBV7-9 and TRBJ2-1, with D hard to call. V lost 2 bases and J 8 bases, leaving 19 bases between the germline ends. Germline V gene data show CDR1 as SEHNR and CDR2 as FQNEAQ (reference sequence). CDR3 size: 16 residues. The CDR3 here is CASSLRGDGAHDEQFF. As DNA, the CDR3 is TGTGCCAGCAGCTTACGAGGCGACGGTGCCCACGATGAGCAGTTCTTC.

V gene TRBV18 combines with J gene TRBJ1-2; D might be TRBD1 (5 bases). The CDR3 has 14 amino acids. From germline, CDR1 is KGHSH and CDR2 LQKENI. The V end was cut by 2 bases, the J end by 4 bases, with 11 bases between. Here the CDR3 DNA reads TGTGCCAGCTCACCAGGGGAGGGACTCTATGGCTACACCTTC. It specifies CASSPGEGLYGYTF.

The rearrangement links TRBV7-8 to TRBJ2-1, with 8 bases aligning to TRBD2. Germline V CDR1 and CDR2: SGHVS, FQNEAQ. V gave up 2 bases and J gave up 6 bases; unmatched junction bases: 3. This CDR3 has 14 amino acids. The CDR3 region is CASSLTGTSNEQFF. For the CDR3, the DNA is TGTGCCAGCAGCTTAACTGGGACTAGCAATGAGCAGTTCTTC.